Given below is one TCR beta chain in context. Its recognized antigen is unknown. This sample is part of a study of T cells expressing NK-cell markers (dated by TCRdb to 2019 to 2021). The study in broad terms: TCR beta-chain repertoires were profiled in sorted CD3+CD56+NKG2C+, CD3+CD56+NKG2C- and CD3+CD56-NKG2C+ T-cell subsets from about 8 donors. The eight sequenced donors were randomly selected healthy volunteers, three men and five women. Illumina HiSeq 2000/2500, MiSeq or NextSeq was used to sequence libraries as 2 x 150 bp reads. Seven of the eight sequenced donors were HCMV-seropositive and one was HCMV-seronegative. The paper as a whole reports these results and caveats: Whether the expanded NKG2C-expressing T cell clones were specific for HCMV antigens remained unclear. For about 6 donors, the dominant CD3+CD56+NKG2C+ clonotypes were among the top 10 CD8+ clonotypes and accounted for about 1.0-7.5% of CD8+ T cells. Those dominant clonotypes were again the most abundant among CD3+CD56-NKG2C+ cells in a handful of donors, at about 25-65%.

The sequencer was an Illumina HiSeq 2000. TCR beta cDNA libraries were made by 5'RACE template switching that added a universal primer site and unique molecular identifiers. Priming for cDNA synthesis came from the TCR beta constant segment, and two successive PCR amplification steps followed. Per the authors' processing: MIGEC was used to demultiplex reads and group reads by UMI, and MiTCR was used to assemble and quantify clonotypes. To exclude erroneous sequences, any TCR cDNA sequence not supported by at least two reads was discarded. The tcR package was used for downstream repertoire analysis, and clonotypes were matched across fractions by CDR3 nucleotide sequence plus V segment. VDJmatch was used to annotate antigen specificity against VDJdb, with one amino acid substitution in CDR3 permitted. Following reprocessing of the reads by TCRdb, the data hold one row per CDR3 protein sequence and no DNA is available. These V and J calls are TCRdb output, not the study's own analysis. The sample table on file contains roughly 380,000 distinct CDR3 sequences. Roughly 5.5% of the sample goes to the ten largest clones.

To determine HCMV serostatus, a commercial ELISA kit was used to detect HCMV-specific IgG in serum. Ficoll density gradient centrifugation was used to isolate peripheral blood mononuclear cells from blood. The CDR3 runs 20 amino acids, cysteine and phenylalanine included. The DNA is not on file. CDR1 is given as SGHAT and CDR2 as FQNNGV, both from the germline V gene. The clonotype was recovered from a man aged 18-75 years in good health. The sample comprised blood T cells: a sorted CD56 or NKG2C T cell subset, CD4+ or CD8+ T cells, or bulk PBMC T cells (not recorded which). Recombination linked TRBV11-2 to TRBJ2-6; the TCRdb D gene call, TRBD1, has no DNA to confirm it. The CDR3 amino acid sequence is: CASSLYYGGQRISGANVLTF. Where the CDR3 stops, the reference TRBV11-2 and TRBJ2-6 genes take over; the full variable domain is EAGVAQSPRYKIIEKRQSVAFWCNPISGHATLYWYQQILGQGPKLLIQFQNNGVVDDSQLPKDRFSAERLKGVDSTLKIQPAKLEDSAVYLCASSLYYGGQRISGANVLTFGAGSRLTVL.